The clone carrying this T cell receptor (beta chain) appeared a single time. The data were obtained in a study of blood T cell repertoires in COVID-19. Study details: From T cells, B-cell-depleted T cells, or PBMCs came the material, which was cDNA or gDNA.

Original methodology: Reference gene primers were amplified, and this amplification served to estimate nucleated cell counts. The protocol was immunoSEQ multiplex PCR, while the TCRdb copy is restricted to in-frame clones and leaves out a portion. That table gives V, J and clone size, and the DNA gave D and trimming. The data contain 200,000 to 250,000 clones, around nine tenths of them seen just once; the ten biggest clones take up under 9%. Germline CDR1 reads SGHTA; CDR2 reads FQGNSA. J gave up 6 bases and V 1 base, and 5 bases lay outside the gene matches. The CDR3 has 15 amino acids. The chain recombines TRBV7-2 with TRBJ1-5; 8 bases agree with TRBD1. Sequencing used peripheral blood. The sequence was collected from a woman between 70 and 85 years old with active or convalescent COVID-19. The DNA of the CDR3 is TGTGCCAGCAGCTTAGGACAGGGGACCTCTCAGCCCCAGCATTTT. Encoded protein: CASSLGQGTSQPQHF.